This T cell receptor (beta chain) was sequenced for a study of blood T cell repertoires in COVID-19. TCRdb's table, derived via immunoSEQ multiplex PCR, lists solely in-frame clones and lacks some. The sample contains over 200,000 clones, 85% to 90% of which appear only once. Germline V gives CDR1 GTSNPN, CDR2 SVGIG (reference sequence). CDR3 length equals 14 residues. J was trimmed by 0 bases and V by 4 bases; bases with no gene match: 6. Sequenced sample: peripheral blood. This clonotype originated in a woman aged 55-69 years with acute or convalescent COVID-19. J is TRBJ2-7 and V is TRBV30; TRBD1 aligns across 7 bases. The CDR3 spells CAWTQPGGSYEQYF. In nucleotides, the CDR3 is TGTGCCTGGACACAACCAGGGGGCTCCTACGAGCAGTACTTC. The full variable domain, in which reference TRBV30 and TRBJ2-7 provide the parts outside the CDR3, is SQTIHQWPATLVQPVGSPLSLECTVEGTSNPNLYWYRQAAGRGLQLLFYSVGIGQISSEVPQNLSASRPQDRQFILSSKKLLLSDSGFYLCAWTQPGGSYEQYFGPGTRLTVT.